The entry below gives a single TCR beta chain sequence along with its context. Its target antigen remains unknown. Nothing much larger sits one base from this clone, and base qualities are not available. The cohort consisted of approximately 670 healthy bone marrow donors. Cohort members were all nominally healthy when sampled, although unrecorded immune exposures were likely present. The donor tested CMV seronegative, placing the donor among the 350 to 400 seronegative members of the cohort. Each donor provided a peripheral blood sample, and peripheral blood mononuclear cells were used for TCR beta sequencing. Genomic DNA extraction from the blood cell samples was performed with the Qiagen DNeasy Blood Extraction Kit. The sample originates from a study of cytomegalovirus exposure and HLA in healthy donors (dated by TCRdb to 2015 to 2018). Turning to the overall study: An earlier analysis of several hundred of the donors reported 250 to 300 Gb of sequence data and roughly 120 million unique TCR beta sequences obtained from approximately 180 million T cells. About 280 gigabases of sequencing data and 70 million to 95 million unique TCR sequences made up an early release that covered 500 to 650 HLA-typed donors. Of the approximately 400 genotyped donors, about 84% fell in the genetic ancestry cluster associated with self-reported Caucasian donors. The aim of the study was to test whether cataloging public T cell receptors could identify signatures of past pathogen exposure. The study profiled the T cell repertoires of 500 to 800 subjects by immunosequencing and related them to cytomegalovirus serostatus. Along with the roughly 610-subject first cohort, a separate validation cohort of over a hundred different subjects was used. To predict cytomegalovirus infection status, the study combined high-throughput TCR immunosequencing, statistical association of individual TCRs with disease status, and machine learning. To study patterns of TCR occurrence, a later analysis re-analyzed previously published TCR beta repertoires from 666 donors and added high-resolution HLA genotyping. Rather than using new phenotypic data, the later analysis identified candidate immune exposures from TCR beta sequences and from how often those sequences occurred across donors. An earlier analysis of approximately 580 of the donors used high-throughput TCR beta sequencing to judge whether each TCR beta V gene segment behaved as functional or pseudogenic. Donor age, sex, ethnicity and CMV serostatus were compiled together with the repertoire data. A later genetic analysis used genome-wide SNP genotypes for about 65% of the roughly 700 donors, treating that subset as a discovery cohort. All discovery cohort repertoires had been generated on a single sequencing platform. HLA typing included class I and class II loci at four-digit resolution. Typing coverage differed by locus: A, B, C, DRB1 and DQB1 were typed in roughly 620-640 donors, DQA1 in 500 to 550, DPA1 in 600 to 610, and DPB1 in approximately 450. Roughly 5 DR-DQ haplotypes were handled as single units for association and clustering because linkage in the cohort was strong. Across around 400 genotyped donors of the cohort, an average of approximately 240,000 unique TCR beta nucleotide sequences per donor were sequenced, and 15% to 20% of those sequences were non-productive. Results and caveats for the whole study, not just this receptor: A few of the identified cytomegalovirus-associated TCR beta chains were confirmed in vitro to be specific for cytomegalovirus antigens. When HLA alleles, especially DR and DQ, strongly co-occurred, attributing TCR associations to individual alleles was difficult. In a later analysis, the rate of TCR association differed among HLA loci, with DRB1 alleles having the most associated TCRs and HLA-C alleles having the fewest. Cytomegalovirus status was reported to be diagnosed by the classifier with high specificity and sensitivity in both the original and validation cohorts. According to the authors, the approach could potentially be generalized to other disease states and immunological phenotypes. In a later genetic analysis, fewer N-insertions in productive TCRs were reported among donors in an Asian-associated ancestry cluster than the roughly 700-donor mean. At a false discovery rate of 0.05, a later analysis linked 16,000 or so TCR beta sequences to specific HLA alleles. A total of 150 or so TCR beta chains were listed by the study as associated with cytomegalovirus. The earlier analysis of nearly 600 of the donors excluded roughly 16 rarely observed V segments, including chromosome 9 orphons, because counts were too low. A further reported finding was that TCR beta sequences accurately predicted the HLA-A and HLA-B alleles for most subjects in the first cohort. Correlated functional status among segregating V segments might be attributable to linkage disequilibrium, but an unknown experimental factor could not be ruled out. This cohort had only TCR beta chains sequenced, and the lack of alpha or paired-chain data limited which features could be detected. Because the 87-base-pair reads could not distinguish some IMGT-functional V segments, including TRBV6-2 and TRBV6-3, those segments were excluded. Roughly uniform sequencing depth across donors was assumed in presence/absence analyses, although this assumption may not hold. An earlier analysis of several hundred of the donors showed that most TCR beta V segments appeared in productive rearrangements either about 87% or about 30% of the time, which broadly matched IMGT annotations. Because HLA typing was unavailable for some donors at each locus, only the typed subset was used in association tests. According to a later analysis, most CMV-associated TCR beta chains appeared to be HLA-restricted, and the HLA associations seemed to be driven largely by CMV exposure. According to a later analysis, parvovirus B19, influenza, CMV and Epstein-Barr virus appeared linked to several top co-occurrence clusters. A later genetic analysis associated a missense DCLRE1C variant with V-gene and J-gene trimming of TCR beta chains, and an independent cohort replicated the association. While some public TCRs were present in many individuals, most TCR sequences turned up only very rarely across donors. A cluster of highly shared sequence variants was judged likely to represent a technical artifact of the sequencing pipeline. Compared with equally common non-associated chains, HLA-associated TCR beta chains in a later analysis were more clonally expanded and had lower generation probabilities. Immune exposure information for the cohort was limited to CMV serostatus.

V loses 6 bases at its end and J loses 4 bases; junction bases beyond the gene matches: 4. CDR1 and CDR2 are read off the germline V gene (reference sequence) as SEHNR and FQNEAQ. From its cysteine to its phenylalanine, the CDR3 spans 15 amino acids. Left in the record is the CDR3 DNA by itself, 45 bases read in frame from the first base. The library was obtained by the immunoSEQ multiplex PCR assay. A mixture of 60 forward primers for TCR Vbeta segments and 13 reverse primers for TCR Jbeta segments was used in the multiplex PCR. Amplification of the CDR3 region of rearranged TCR beta genes was performed with a multiplex PCR assay on genomic DNA. Amplified TCR beta libraries were sequenced as 87-base-pair reads on the Illumina HiSeq System. The authors' analysis ran thus. In a later analysis, about 80 million unique TCR beta chains were counted across the roughly 670 repertoires, and roughly 9.9 million of these chains were shared by at least two donors. To remove PCR and sequencing errors, raw reads were error-corrected and collapsed into unique sequences using a nearest-neighbor algorithm that merged closely related sequences. Alignment of CDR3 sequences to IMGT reference sequences was used to assign V, D and J gene segments. For a sequence to be retained, at least a six-nucleotide match to both a V gene segment and a J gene segment was required. Rearrangements were called productive when the CDR3 lacked stop codons and stayed in frame with V and J; all others were non-productive. CDR3 was defined by IMGT convention, running from the second conserved V-encoded cysteine to the conserved J-encoded phenylalanine. In an earlier analysis of more than 550 of the donors, sequences lacking an unambiguous match to a single V gene segment were excluded. An earlier analysis of 450 to 650 of the donors called V segments functional above 56.7% productive rearrangements and segregating when the between-donor standard deviation exceeded 5%. To diagnose cytomegalovirus status from the catalog of TCR beta chain sequences, a statistical classification framework was built. V and J gene assignment, in a later analysis, came from comparing TCR nucleotide sequences with IMGT/GENE-DB human TR gene sequences. The TCRdist pipeline was used in a later analysis to assign CDR3 sequences and most-parsimonious VDJ recombination scenarios. A later analysis defined each TCR beta chain by its CDR3 amino acid sequence plus V-gene family, and excluded reads lacking a unique V-gene family. In a later analysis, several hundred highly shared, low-generation-probability nucleotide sequences were removed to address suspected cross-contamination and a sequencing artifact. A later analysis calculated a clonal expansion index for each public chain from normalized within-repertoire ranks of inferred template counts. In a later analysis, generation probabilities were computed using a VDJ recombination model fitted to out-of-frame rearrangements, and the results were checked against IGoR. In a later analysis, TCR-TCR, TCR-HLA and TCR-CMV co-occurrence was scored with hypergeometric tests, and a repertoire-size bias correction was applied to TCR pairs. To estimate false discovery rates, a later analysis permuted the HLA or CMV assignments 20 times. In a later analysis, co-occurring TCRs were grouped with DBSCAN, and TCRdist sequence similarity was added when clustering was performed within HLA-allele-positive subsets. Repertoires with fewer than 30,000 or more than 120,000 public chains were left out of co-occurrence clustering, as were roughly five repertoires with anomalous nucleotide sharing. TCRdb's version of the immuneACCESS table is confined to in-frame rearrangements and falls short of the full clone set. An unresolved V gene accounts for under half of the shortfall where checked; the remainder is of unknown origin. V, J and clone size are those of that table, while D and trimming were read from the DNA. Counted in this sample were 90,000 to 140,000 clones; about 70% of them appeared once. Jointly, the top ten make up 2.5% to 3.5% of the sample.

The sequenced sample was PBMCs. This TCR derives from a man aged 25-45 years in good health and CMV-seronegative. The receptor chain draws on TRBV7-9 and TRBJ2-3; TRBD2 matches 13 bases in the middle. The CDR3 corresponds to CASSTSGRVPDTQYF. The DNA reads as follows: TGTGCCAGCAGTACTAGCGGGAGGGTACCAGATACGCAGTATTTT. The reference TRBV7-9 and TRBJ2-3 proteins fill in what lies around the CDR3, so the full variable domain reads DTGVSQNPRHKITKRGQNVTFRCDPISEHNRLYWYRQTLGQGPEFLTYFQNEAQLEKSRLLSDRFSAERPKGSFSTLEIQRTEQGDSAMYLCASSTSGRVPDTQYFGPGTRLTVL.